Each of the 30 T cell receptor beta chains below was sequenced from the same sample in a study of T cell responses to AZD1222 COVID-19 vaccine. Here immunoSEQ multiplex PCR was the method, and the copy in TCRdb shows in-frame clones only, minus some. The sample comprises 95,000 to 150,000 clones, 80% to 90% of which are singletons, and 2.5% to 4% rests with the top ten. Sequenced material: peripheral blood, taken on day 0 of AZD1222 vaccination. Receptor source: an adult in good health.

The chain combines TRBV19 with TRBJ1-5, with D maybe TRBD1 (6 bases). The CDR3 runs to 15 residues. Germline CDR1 reads LNHDA; CDR2 reads SQIVND (reference sequence). Trimming cost V 4 bases and J 1 base, with 11 bases left between them. The CDR3 loop reads CASSKDRLSNQPQHF. In DNA form, the CDR3 reads TGTGCCAGTAGTAAGGACAGATTAAGCAATCAGCCCCAGCATTTT. The whole variable domain, filled in from reference TRBV19 and TRBJ1-5, reads DGGITQSPKYLFRKEGQNVTLSCEQNLNHDAMYWYRQDPGQGLRLIYYSQIVNDFQKGDIAEGYSVSREKKESFPLTVTSAQKNPTAFYLCASSKDRLSNQPQHFGDGTRLSIL.

The rearrangement joins TRBV2 to TRBJ2-5; D perhaps matches TRBD2 (6 bases). This CDR3 comprises 13 residues. CDR1 is SNHLY, CDR2 FYNNEI, per germline. With 4 bases removed from V and 3 bases from J, the gap between germline ends came to 9 bases. The CDR3 sequence: CASSGDFKETQYF. CDR3 bases: TGTGCCAGCAGTGGGGACTTTAAAGAGACCCAGTACTTC.

This rearrangement joins TRBV6-5 to TRBJ2-7; TRBD1 is a possible D gene (5 bases). The CDR3 extends over 14 amino acids. V lost 6 bases and J 3 bases, leaving 15 bases between the germline ends. Germline CDR1 reads MNHEY; CDR2 reads SVGAGI. The CDR3 is CASSREQQLYEQYF. The CDR3 region has the DNA TGTGCCAGCAGCAGGGAACAGCAACTCTACGAGCAGTACTTC.

The CDR3 protein is CATSLDRAGTGELFF. CDR3 bases: TGTGCCACCAGCCTTGACAGGGCTGGAACCGGGGAGCTGTTTTTT. The rearrangement joins TRBV15 to TRBJ2-2; TRBD1 matches at 7 bases. This CDR3 is 15 amino acids long. V lost 5 bases to trimming and J lost 5 bases; unmatched junction nucleotides: 8. Germline V gene lookup returns CDR1 LNHNV and CDR2 YYDKDF (reference sequence). Full variable domain (remainder filled in from reference TRBV15 and TRBJ2-2): DAMVIQNPRYQVTQFGKPVTLSCSQTLNHNVMYWYQQKSSQAPKLLFHYYDKDFNNEADTPDNFQSRRPNTSFCFLDIRSPGLGDTAMYLCATSLDRAGTGELFFGEGSRLTVL.

This rearrangement joins TRBV11-1 to TRBJ1-1; 10 bases agree with TRBD1. With 6 bases clipped from V and 4 bases from J, the junction kept 2 bases outside the gene matches. The CDR3 contains 13 residues. Germline assignment: CDR1 SGHAT and CDR2 FQDESV (reference sequence). The CDR3 sequence: CASSRTGGTEAFF. The CDR3, as DNA: TGTGCCAGCAGTCGGACAGGGGGCACTGAAGCTTTCTTT.

The chain combines TRBV5-6 with TRBJ2-7; 8 bases fit TRBD1. The CDR3 is 15 residues long. Germline CDR1 is SGHDT and CDR2 is YYEEEE. V was clipped by 3 bases and J by 5 bases; unmatched bases: 10. The CDR3 loop is CASSWRQGNFDEQYF. The CDR3 region has the DNA TGTGCCAGCAGCTGGCGACAGGGGAATTTCGACGAGCAGTACTTC.

The V call is TRBV3-1 (or the pseudogene TRBV3-2), the J call TRBJ1-4; 7 bases align to TRBD1. The CDR3 extends over 16 amino acids. J gave up 4 bases and V 0 bases, and 5 bases lay outside the gene matches. Germline lookup yields CDR1 LGHDT and CDR2 YNNKEL (reference sequence). CDR3 nucleotide sequence: TGTGCCAGCAGCCAAGATTCCAGGGGGTATAATGAAAAACTGTTTTTT. Amino acid sequence: CASSQDSRGYNEKLFF.

The V gene is TRBV6-5, the J gene TRBJ1-1; D remains unclear. Germline V gene sequence: CDR1 MNHEY, CDR2 SVGAGI. The CDR3 runs 15 residues. V was trimmed by 6 bases and J by 11 bases, leaving 25 bases between them. Written as DNA, the CDR3 is TGTGCCAGCAGCGATCTCGCCACCCCTTCCCGGAGGGCTTTCTTT. Amino acids: CASSDLATPSRRAFF.

This chain joins TRBV3-1 (or the pseudogene TRBV3-2) and TRBJ2-2; the D gene is possibly TRBD2 (6 bases). V was trimmed by 4 bases and J by 5 bases, leaving 11 bases between them. The germline V gene has CDR1 LGHDT and CDR2 YNNKEL (reference sequence). The CDR3 totals 14 residues. For the CDR3, the DNA is TGTGCCAGCAGCCTGGCTGGGGGGACCGGGGAGCTGTTTTTT. This translates into CASSLAGGTGELFF.

This chain joins TRBV13 and TRBJ2-5, with 9 positions matching TRBD2. V lost 5 bases to trimming and J lost 5 bases; unmatched junction nucleotides: 9. The CDR3 is made up of 15 amino acids. Looked up from germline, CDR1 is PRHDT and CDR2 is FYEKMQ (reference sequence). The CDR3 spells CASSGQAGGGETQYF. Here the CDR3 DNA reads TGTGCCAGCAGCGGCCAAGCGGGAGGAGGGGAGACCCAGTACTTC.

V is TRBV9 and J is TRBJ2-7; D unclear. The ends were cut back, 3 bases at V and 5 bases at J, with 12 bases in the middle. This CDR3 is built from 13 residues. Germline V lookup: CDR1 SGDLS, CDR2 YYNGEE. This chain's CDR3 is CASSALLWDEQYF. CDR3 nucleotides: TGTGCCAGCAGCGCTTTACTGTGGGACGAGCAGTACTTC.

The CDR3 is CASSLWAVGHSPLHF. DNA for the CDR3: TGCGCCAGCAGCTTGTGGGCCGTTGGGCATTCACCCCTCCACTTT. J is TRBJ1-6 and V is TRBV5-1; D is ambiguous. Trimming removed 1 base at V and 8 bases at J, with 13 bases between. The CDR3 sequence is 15 residues long. Germline V CDR1 and CDR2: SGHRS, YFSETQ.

This rearrangement joins TRBV11-2 to TRBJ1-4; no reliable D call. Trimming shortened V by 5 bases and J by 11 bases, and 12 bases separated the two germline ends. From germline, CDR1 is SGHAT and CDR2 FQNNGV. CDR3 length: 12 amino acids. The CDR3 coding sequence is TGTGCCAGCAGCGCGATCCCGTCTAAACTGTTTTTT. It specifies CASSAIPSKLFF. Together with reference TRBV11-2 and TRBJ1-4, the CDR3 gives the full variable domain: EAGVAQSPRYKIIEKRQSVAFWCNPISGHATLYWYQQILGQGPKLLIQFQNNGVVDDSQLPKDRFSAERLKGVDSTLKIQPAKLEDSAVYLCASSAIPSKLFFGSGTQLSVL.

This clone has more than one count but fewer than ten. The chain combines TRBV11-3 with TRBJ2-1, with 15 nucleotides matching TRBD2. Per germline, CDR1 SGHNT and CDR2 YENEEA. J was trimmed by 4 bases and V by 4 bases; bases with no gene match: 5. This CDR3 is 17 amino acids long. CDR3 residues: CASSSSGTSGGYNEQFF. The CDR3 nucleotides are TGTGCCAGCAGCTCCTCGGGGACTAGCGGGGGGTACAATGAGCAGTTCTTC.

This sequence joins TRBV19 and TRBJ2-3; possible D gene TRBD2, 5 bases. V was clipped by 3 bases and J by 4 bases, with 11 bases between them. CDR3 length: 14 amino acids. Germline CDR1 reads LNHDA; CDR2 reads SQIVND (reference sequence). CDR3 sequence: CASSISRTSDTQYF. The CDR3 DNA reads TGTGCCAGTAGTATCAGCAGGACTTCAGATACGCAGTATTTT.

The rearrangement links TRBV4-3 to TRBJ2-1; 9 nucleotides line up with TRBD2. The CDR3 length is 17 residues. The V gene end was trimmed by 0 bases and the J gene end by 3 bases; junction bases not matched to a gene: 6. The germline CDR1 and CDR2 sequences are LGHNA and YSLEER. This chain's CDR3 is CASSQDSGAGGYNEQFF. Written as DNA, the CDR3 is TGCGCCAGCAGCCAAGACAGCGGAGCGGGAGGCTACAATGAGCAGTTCTTC.

The genes are TRBV6-4 and TRBJ1-6; no definite D call. This CDR3 region has 17 residues. Germline V gives CDR1 MRHNA, CDR2 SNTAGT. Trimming pared 4 bases from V and 9 bases from J, leaving 22 bases between. The CDR3 protein is CASSGADDRPLGSPLHF. CDR3 bases: TGTGCCAGCAGTGGGGCCGATGACCGACCCTTGGGTTCACCCCTCCACTTT.

CDR3 coding DNA: TGTGCCAGCAGCTTGGATCTAGCGGGAGGCGCCCAGTACTTC. Encoded protein: CASSLDLAGGAQYF. V usage is TRBV5-4 and J usage is TRBJ2-5; 11 bases map to TRBD2. CDR1 and CDR2 (germline): SGHNT, YYREEE (reference sequence). The CDR3 covers 14 residues. The V gene end was trimmed by 0 bases and the J gene end by 9 bases; junction bases not matched to a gene: 4. Together with reference TRBV5-4 and TRBJ2-5, the CDR3 gives the full variable domain: ETGVTQSPTHLIKTRGQQVTLRCSSQSGHNTVSWYQQALGQGPQFIFQYYREEENGRGNFPPRFSGLQFPNYSSELNVNALELDDSALYLCASSLDLAGGAQYFGPGTRLLVL.

In its sample, this clone was seen many times. The rearrangement links TRBV30 to TRBJ1-5, with D unresolved. Deletions cut 2 bases from V and 4 bases from J, with 9 bases between. This CDR3 region has 13 residues. CDR1 and CDR2 from the germline V gene are GTSNPN and SVGIG (reference sequence). CDR3 residues: CAWSQNINQPQHF. CDR3 sequence (DNA): TGTGCCTGGAGTCAGAATATTAATCAGCCCCAGCATTTT.

This clone came up once. The rearrangement joins TRBV7-2 to TRBJ2-1, with TRBD2 matching over 11 bases. The V and J ends lost 4 bases and 7 bases, in that order; junction bases with no gene match: 6. The germline V gene encodes CDR1 SGHTA and CDR2 FQGNSA. There are 15 residues in the CDR3. The CDR3 region is CASSSDSGRGNEQFF. The CDR3 DNA is TGTGCCAGCAGCTCCGATAGCGGGAGGGGTAATGAGCAGTTCTTC.

The chain has TRBV5-4 and TRBJ2-3; TRBD2 matches at 12 bases. Germline lookup yields CDR1 SGHNT and CDR2 YYREEE (reference sequence). The CDR3 spans 16 residues. V lost 3 bases, J lost 3 bases, and 5 bases stayed unmatched. The DNA for the CDR3 is TGTGCCAGCAGCTCGATGACTAGCGGGGGAACAGATACGCAGTATTTT. This encodes CASSSMTSGGTDTQYF.

J is TRBJ1-2 and V is TRBV7-9, with D perhaps TRBD1 (5 bases). The CDR3 has 16 residues. The germline V gene has CDR1 SEHNR and CDR2 FQNEAQ (reference sequence). Trimming took 2 bases from V and 5 from J, leaving 18 bases between them. The CDR3 sequence: CASSLSESSGRYGYTF. DNA of the CDR3: TGTGCCAGCAGCTTATCGGAGAGTTCAGGGCGGTATGGCTACACCTTC.

V usage is TRBV7-3 and J usage is TRBJ2-3; D remains ambiguous. Trimming stripped 4 bases from V and 3 bases from J, with 5 bases between. The CDR3 is 12 amino acids. Germline assignment: CDR1 SGHTA and CDR2 FQGTGA. CDR3 bases: TGTGCCAGCAGCTCGAATACAGATACGCAGTATTTT. Its protein product is CASSSNTDTQYF.

This chain joins TRBV9 and TRBJ2-7; 9 bases align to TRBD2. The germline gives CDR1 SGDLS, CDR2 YYNGEE. This CDR3 comprises 15 residues. J lost 0 bases, V lost 0 bases, and 1 base had no gene match. The CDR3 here is CASSVGSGSSYEQYF. The CDR3 nucleotides read TGTGCCAGCAGCGTAGGTAGCGGGAGCTCCTACGAGCAGTACTTC.

On this clone itself: Other DNA sequences in this specimen translate into the identical CDR3. The gene calls are TRBV4-3 and TRBJ2-7; 7 positions agree with TRBD1. Germline assignment: CDR1 LGHNA and CDR2 YSLEER. CDR3 length equals 14 residues. With 1 base clipped from V and 3 bases from J, the junction kept 3 bases outside the gene matches. CDR3 sequence reads: CASSQGTGDYEQYF. As DNA, the CDR3 is TGCGCCAGCAGCCAAGGGACAGGTGACTACGAGCAGTACTTC.

The chain employs TRBV10-3 and TRBJ2-2; D perhaps matches TRBD2 (5 bases). Between the trimmed V and J ends, which lost 4 bases and 5 bases, there was a span of 14 bases. This CDR3 region has 15 residues. Germline CDR1 ENHRY, CDR2 SYGVKD. Written as DNA, the CDR3 is TGTGCCATCAGTGGGGCCCCCACGGGGACCGGGGAGCTGTTTTTT. Translation: CAISGAPTGTGELFF.

This rearrangement joins TRBV12-3 or TRBV12-4 to TRBJ2-1; D not certain. The ends were cut back, 5 bases at V and 8 bases at J, with 4 bases in the middle. The CDR3 runs 10 residues. CDR3 DNA: TGTGCCAGCAGTCATGATGAGCAGTTCTTC. Its protein product is CASSHDEQFF.

This chain uses TRBV6-1 with TRBJ2-1; 12 bases map to TRBD1. The J segment lost 7 bases and the V segment lost 3 bases, leaving 1 base of the junction unmatched. The CDR3 consists of 14 residues. CDR1 and CDR2 (germline): MNHNS, SASEGT. The CDR3 loop is CASSEGQGANEQFF. CDR3 sequence (DNA): TGTGCCAGCAGTGAGGGACAGGGGGCGAATGAGCAGTTCTTC.

The chain is built from TRBV2 and TRBJ1-2, with 10 bases lining up with TRBD1. V was pared by 7 bases and J by 8 bases, with 7 bases of the junction left unmatched. CDR3 length: 13 residues. CDR1 SNHLY and CDR2 FYNNEI come from the germline V gene. The CDR3 DNA reads as TGTGCCAGCACCTCGACAGGGGGCAACGGCTACACCTTC. The encoded protein is CASTSTGGNGYTF.

This sequence joins TRBV12-3 or TRBV12-4 and TRBJ1-3; no clear D. The CDR3 runs 11 residues. With 4 bases removed from V and 6 bases from J, the gap between germline ends came to 4 bases. The CDR3 DNA sequence: TGTGCCAGCAGTTACGAAAACACCATATATTTT. It is translated as CASSYENTIYF.